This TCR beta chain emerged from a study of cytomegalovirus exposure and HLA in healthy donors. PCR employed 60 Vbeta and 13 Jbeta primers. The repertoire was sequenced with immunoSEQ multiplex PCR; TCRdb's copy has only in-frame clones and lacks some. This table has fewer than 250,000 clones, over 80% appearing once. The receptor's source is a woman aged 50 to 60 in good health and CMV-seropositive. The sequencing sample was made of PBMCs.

The CDR3 loop is CASSTGQGTHGYTF. The DNA of the CDR3 is TGTGCCAGTAGTACGGGACAGGGGACTCATGGCTACACCTTC. The rearrangement links TRBV19 to TRBJ1-2, with 10 bases aligning to TRBD1. This CDR3 has 14 amino acids. The germline gives CDR1 LNHDA, CDR2 SQIVND (reference sequence). The junction had 5 bases not matched to a gene; V was cut back by 4 bases and J by 6 bases. Based on the CDR3 plus reference TRBV19 and TRBJ1-2, the full variable domain is DGGITQSPKYLFRKEGQNVTLSCEQNLNHDAMYWYRQDPGQGLRLIYYSQIVNDFQKGDIAEGYSVSREKKESFPLTVTSAQKNPTAFYLCASSTGQGTHGYTFGSGTRLTVV.